This is a list of T cell receptor beta chains from one sample in a study of T cell changes during pregnancy in multiple sclerosis. Measured with immunoSEQ multiplex PCR; TCRdb has only the in-frame clones, and not every one. The repertoire consists of approximately 30,000 clones, with roughly nine tenths occurring once and the leading ten covering less than 8.5%. This material consisted of CD8+ T cells from peripheral blood mononuclear cells, taken before pregnancy. These receptors came from a female donor with multiple sclerosis, enrolled in a pregnancy study. Each CDR3 is given without its conserved first and last residue. D genes are given only for firm matches.

D | J | V | CDR3
. | TRBJ2-2 | TRBV6-4 | ASSDSPAGELF
. | TRBJ2-1 | TRBV28 | ASSFPGAYNEQF
. | TRBJ1-5 | TRBV4-3 | ASSQVWHGNQPQH
. | TRBJ2-1 | TRBV2 | ASSADIKHNEQF
TRBD1 | TRBJ2-2 | TRBV28 | ASSLQGLVTGELF
. | TRBJ1-1 | TRBV5-1 | ASSLAQGMNTEAF
TRBD2 | TRBJ2-2 | TRBV6-1 | ASSEGTSGGQELF
TRBD2 | TRBJ2-1 | TRBV19 | ASTKSGVYNEQF
. | TRBJ1-1 | TRBV6-5 | ASSKEQGLNTEAF
. | TRBJ2-3 | TRBV7-4 | ASSLAGKSTDTQY
TRBD2 | TRBJ2-3 | TRBV7-9 | ASSPETSGAITDTQY
TRBD2 | TRBJ2-4 | TRBV28 | ASSFSPSGGFRNIQY
TRBD1 | TRBJ1-5 | TRBV7-3 | ASSPPGQGSSNQPQH
TRBD1 | TRBJ2-6 | TRBV5-5 | ASSLVRGLGGANVLT
. | TRBJ1-2 | TRBV6-5 | ASGTDYGYT
TRBD1 | TRBJ2-1 | TRBV13 | ASSFGNRGGSEQF